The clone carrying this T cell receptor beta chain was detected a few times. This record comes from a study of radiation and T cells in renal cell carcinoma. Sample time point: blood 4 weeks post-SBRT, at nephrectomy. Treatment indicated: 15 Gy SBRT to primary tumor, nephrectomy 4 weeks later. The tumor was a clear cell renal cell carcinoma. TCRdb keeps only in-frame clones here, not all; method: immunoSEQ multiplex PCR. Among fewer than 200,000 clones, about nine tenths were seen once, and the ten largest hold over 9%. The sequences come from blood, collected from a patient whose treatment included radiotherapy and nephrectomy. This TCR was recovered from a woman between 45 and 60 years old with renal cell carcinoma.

The CDR3 loop reads CASRKTGATGGYTF. CDR3 bases: TGTGCCAGCAGAAAAACGGGGGCGACGGGTGGCTACACCTTC. This sequence joins TRBV11-2 and TRBJ1-2, with a possible D match to TRBD1 (6 bases). Germline V gives CDR1 SGHAT, CDR2 FQNNGV. V was shortened by 6 bases and J by 7 bases, with 18 bases between the two germline ends. This CDR3 has 14 amino acids.